The clone carrying this TCR beta chain occurred a few times. Its antigen is unknown. Researchers prepared the TCRbeta library using unique molecular identifiers, the study reports. TCRdb reprocessed the PCR reads with MiXCR, giving one entry per CDR3 protein. The sample consists of roughly 790,000 distinct CDR3 sequences, about 16% of them appearing once. CDR3 size: 17 residues. Trimming took off 0 bases at V and 1 base at J, with 14 bases between the two ends. Germline V gene sequence: CDR1 SGHAT, CDR2 FQNNGV. The data originate from a study of T-cell reconstitution after alpha-beta-depleted transplantation in children. Overall study findings and caveats: Hyperexpanded clones declined; after one year, newly produced T cells mostly supplied diversity. At around two months after transplant, the alpha-beta T cells were reportedly derived from several hundred expanded clones that came from non-depleted graft cells.

Sequences were derived from PBMCs, mostly from graft donor cells, sampled 360 days after TCRalphabeta/CD19-depleted stem cell transplant. The chain is built from TRBV11-2 and TRBJ2-3; D is unresolved. This clonotype was obtained from a male patient aged 10 to 17 who had a stem cell transplant for acute lymphoblastic leukemia, so the T cells may come from the graft donor. CDR3 DNA sequence: TGTGCCAGCAGCTTAGAAGGACGCCACACCGGCACAGATACGCAGTATTTT. Its protein is CASSLEGRHTGTDTQYF.